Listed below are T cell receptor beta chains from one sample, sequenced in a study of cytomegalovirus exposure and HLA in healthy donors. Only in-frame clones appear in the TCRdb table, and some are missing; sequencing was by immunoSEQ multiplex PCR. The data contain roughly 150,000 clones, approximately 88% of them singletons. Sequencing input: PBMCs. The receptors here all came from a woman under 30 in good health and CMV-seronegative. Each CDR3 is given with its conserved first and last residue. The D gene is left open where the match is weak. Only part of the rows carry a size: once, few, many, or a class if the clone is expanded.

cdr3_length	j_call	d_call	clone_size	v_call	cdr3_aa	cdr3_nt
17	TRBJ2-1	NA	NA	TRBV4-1	CASSQDQGVLTFNEQFF	TGCGCCAGCAGCCAAGATCAAGGGGTCCTCACGTTCAATGAGCAGTTCTTC
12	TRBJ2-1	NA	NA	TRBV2	CASRRDLGEQFF	TGTGCCAGCAGGAGGGACTTAGGGGAGCAGTTCTTC
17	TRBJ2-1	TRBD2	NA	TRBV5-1	CASSLDTSGAAYNEQFF	TGCGCCAGCAGCTTGGATACTAGCGGGGCCGCCTACAATGAGCAGTTCTTC
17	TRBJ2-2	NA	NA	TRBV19	CASSMVSGVTNTGELFF	TGTGCCAGTAGTATGGTGTCAGGTGTCACGAACACCGGGGAGCTGTTTTTT
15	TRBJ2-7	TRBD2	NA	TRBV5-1	CASSLGAGRAYEQYF	TGCGCCAGCAGCTTGGGAGCGGGGAGGGCGTACGAGCAGTACTTC
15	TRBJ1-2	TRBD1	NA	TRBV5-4	CASSLGTGEVYGYTF	TGTGCCAGCAGCTTGGGGACAGGGGAGGTCTATGGCTACACCTTC
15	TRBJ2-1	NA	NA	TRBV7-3	CASSVQPGQPNEQFF	TGTGCCAGCAGCGTACAGCCAGGACAGCCCAATGAGCAGTTCTTC
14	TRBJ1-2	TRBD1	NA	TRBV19	CASKRLGQGNGYTF	TGTGCCAGTAAACGGCTCGGACAGGGAAACGGCTACACCTTC
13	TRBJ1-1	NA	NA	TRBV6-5	CASSYSMGTPAFF	TGTGCCAGCAGTTACTCGATGGGGACACCAGCTTTCTTT
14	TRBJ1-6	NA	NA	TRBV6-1	CASSSGRANSPLHF	TGTGCCAGCAGTTCCGGCAGGGCGAATTCACCCCTCCACTTT
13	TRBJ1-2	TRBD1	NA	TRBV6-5	CASSPDRGHGYTF	TGTGCCAGCAGTCCCGACAGGGGGCATGGCTACACCTTC
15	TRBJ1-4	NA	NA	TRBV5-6	CASSLAGGLGEKLFF	TGTGCCAGCAGCTTGGCCGGAGGTTTGGGTGAAAAACTGTTTTTT
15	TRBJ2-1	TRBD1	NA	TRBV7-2	CASSLPGQGHNEQFF	TGTGCCAGCAGCTTACCCGGACAGGGGCACAATGAGCAGTTCTTC
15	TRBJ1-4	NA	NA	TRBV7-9	CASSPEGATNEKLFF	TGTGCCAGCAGCCCCGAGGGGGCAACTAATGAAAAACTGTTTTTT
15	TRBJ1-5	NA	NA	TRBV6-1	CASSKQGLDGQPQHF	TGTGCCAGCAGTAAACAGGGCTTGGACGGTCAGCCCCAGCATTTT
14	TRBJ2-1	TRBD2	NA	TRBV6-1	CASSGKGTIPSQFF	TGTGCCAGCAGTGGGAAAGGGACTATCCCGTCTCAGTTCTTC
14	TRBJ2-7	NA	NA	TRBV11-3	CASSLAGDSYEQYF	TGTGCCAGCAGCTTAGCGGGGGACTCCTACGAGCAGTACTTC
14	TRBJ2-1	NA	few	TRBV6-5	CASSYRGQDNEQFF	TGTGCCAGCAGTTACCGAGGGCAGGACAATGAGCAGTTCTTC
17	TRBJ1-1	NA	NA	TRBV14	CASSSRHSYRVNTEAFF	TGTGCCAGCAGCTCAAGGCATTCGTACAGGGTGAACACTGAAGCTTTCTTT
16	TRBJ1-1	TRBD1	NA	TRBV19	CASSIARTGSSTEAFF	TGTGCCAGTAGTATAGCCCGGACAGGGTCTAGCACTGAAGCTTTCTTT
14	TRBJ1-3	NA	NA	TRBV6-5	CAAHGGVSGNTIYF	TGTGCCGCCCATGGAGGGGTCTCTGGAAACACCATATATTTT
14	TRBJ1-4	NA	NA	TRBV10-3	CAISEEGVAEKLFF	TGTGCCATCAGTGAGGAGGGAGTTGCAGAAAAACTGTTTTTT
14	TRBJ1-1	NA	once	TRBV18	CASSPINPGTEAFF	TGTGCCAGCTCACCAATCAACCCAGGCACTGAAGCTTTCTTT
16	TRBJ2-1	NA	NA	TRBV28	CASSLLGTPTYNEQFF	TGTGCCAGCAGTTTACTCGGGACACCTACCTACAATGAGCAGTTCTTC
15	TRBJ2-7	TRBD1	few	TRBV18	CASSPFGQGKYEQYF	TGTGCCAGCTCACCTTTCGGACAGGGGAAGTACGAGCAGTACTTC
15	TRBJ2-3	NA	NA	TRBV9	CASSVDRTGTDTQYF	TGTGCCAGCAGCGTAGACCGGACAGGCACAGATACGCAGTATTTT
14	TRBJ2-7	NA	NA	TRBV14	CASSQEYSSYEQYF	TGTGCCAGCAGCCAAGAATACAGCTCCTACGAGCAGTACTTC
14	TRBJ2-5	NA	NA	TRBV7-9	CASSSRLAQETQYF	TGTGCCAGCAGCTCTAGGCTGGCCCAAGAGACCCAGTACTTC
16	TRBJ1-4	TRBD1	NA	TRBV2	CASSEMGTATNEKLFF	TGTGCCAGCAGTGAAATGGGGACAGCCACTAATGAAAAACTGTTTTTT
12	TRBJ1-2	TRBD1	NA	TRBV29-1	CSVRTGTYGYTF	TGCAGCGTTCGGACAGGCACCTATGGCTACACCTTC
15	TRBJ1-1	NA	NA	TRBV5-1	CASSRQLRANTEAFF	TGCGCCAGCAGCCGGCAACTCAGGGCGAACACTGAAGCTTTCTTT
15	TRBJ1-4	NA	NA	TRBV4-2	CASSPRFQEGEKLFF	TGTGCCAGCAGCCCAAGATTCCAGGAGGGGGAAAAACTGTTTTTT
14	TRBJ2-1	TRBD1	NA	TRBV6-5	CASSYVQGARGQFF	TGTGCCAGCAGTTACGTCCAGGGGGCTCGGGGGCAGTTCTTC
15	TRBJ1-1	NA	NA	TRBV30	CAWSTLFRRGTEAFF	TGTGCCTGGAGTACTCTTTTCCGACGGGGCACTGAAGCTTTCTTT
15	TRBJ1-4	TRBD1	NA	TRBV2	CASRDMTGGNEKLFF	TGTGCCAGCAGAGATATGACAGGGGGGAATGAAAAACTGTTTTTT
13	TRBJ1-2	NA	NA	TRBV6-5	CASSVTANYGYTF	TGTGCCAGCAGTGTGACAGCAAACTATGGCTACACCTTC
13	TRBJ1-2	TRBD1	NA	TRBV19	CASSPGTGIGYTF	TGTGCCAGTAGTCCCGGGACAGGGATTGGCTACACCTTC
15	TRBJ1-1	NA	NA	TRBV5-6	CASSATQGGGFRAFF	TGTGCCAGCAGCGCCACCCAGGGCGGTGGATTTAGGGCTTTCTTT
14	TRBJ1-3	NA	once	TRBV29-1	CSVESRHSGNTIYF	TGCAGCGTTGAATCGCGGCACTCTGGAAACACCATATATTTT
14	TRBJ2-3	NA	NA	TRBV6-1	CASSEMPYKDTQYF	TGTGCCAGCAGTGAAATGCCATACAAAGATACGCAGTATTTT
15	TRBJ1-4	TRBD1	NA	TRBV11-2	CASSLIRTGGEKLFF	TGTGCCAGCAGCTTAATTCGTACAGGGGGTGAAAAACTGTTTTTT
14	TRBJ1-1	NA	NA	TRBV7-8	CASSLEFIDTEAFF	TGTGCCAGCAGCTTAGAATTTATTGACACTGAAGCTTTCTTT
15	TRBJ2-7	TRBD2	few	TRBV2	CASRGGESISYEQYF	TGTGCCAGCAGGGGGGGGGAAAGTATCTCCTACGAGCAGTACTTC
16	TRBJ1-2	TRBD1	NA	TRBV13	CASSLGGTGARSGYTF	TGTGCCAGCAGCTTAGGTGGGACAGGGGCGAGGAGTGGCTACACCTTC
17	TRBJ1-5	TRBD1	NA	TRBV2	CASSTGQGIFGIGPQHF	TGTGCCAGCAGTACGGGACAGGGGATCTTCGGGATTGGGCCCCAGCATTTT
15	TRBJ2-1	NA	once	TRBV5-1	CASSLDRGGNNEQFF	TGCGCCAGCAGCTTGGACAGGGGGGGAAACAATGAGCAGTTCTTC
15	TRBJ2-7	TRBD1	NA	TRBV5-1	CASSLGQGDSYEQYF	TGCGCCAGCAGCTTGGGACAGGGGGACTCCTACGAGCAGTACTTC
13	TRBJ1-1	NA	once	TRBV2	CASSGSLNTEAFF	TGTGCCAGCAGTGGGAGTTTGAACACTGAAGCTTTCTTT
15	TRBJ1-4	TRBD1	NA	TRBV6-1	CASSELTGSNEKLFF	TGTGCCAGCAGTGAACTGACAGGGTCTAATGAAAAACTGTTTTTT
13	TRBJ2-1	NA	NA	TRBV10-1	CASSETPDNEQFF	TGCGCCAGCAGTGAAACGCCAGACAATGAGCAGTTCTTC
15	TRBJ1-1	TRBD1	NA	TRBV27	CASSLGPGGNTEAFF	TGTGCCAGCAGTTTAGGTCCAGGGGGGAACACTGAAGCTTTCTTT
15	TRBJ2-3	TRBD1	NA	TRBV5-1	CASSLGQGASDTQYF	TGCGCCAGCAGCTTGGGACAGGGGGCCTCAGATACGCAGTATTTT